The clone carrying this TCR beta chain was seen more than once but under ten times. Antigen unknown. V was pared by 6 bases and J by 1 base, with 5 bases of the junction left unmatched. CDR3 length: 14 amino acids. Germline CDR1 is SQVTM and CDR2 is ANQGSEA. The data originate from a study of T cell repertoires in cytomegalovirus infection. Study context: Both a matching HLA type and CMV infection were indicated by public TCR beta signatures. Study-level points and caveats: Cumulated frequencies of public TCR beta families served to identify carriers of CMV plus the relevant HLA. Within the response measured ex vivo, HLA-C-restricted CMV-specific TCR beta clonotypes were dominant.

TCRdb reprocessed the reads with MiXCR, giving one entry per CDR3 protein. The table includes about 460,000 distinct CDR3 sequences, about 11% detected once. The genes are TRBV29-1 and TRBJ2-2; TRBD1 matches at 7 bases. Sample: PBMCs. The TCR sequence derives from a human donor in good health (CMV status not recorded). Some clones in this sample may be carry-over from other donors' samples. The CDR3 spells CSVIRQGNTGELFF. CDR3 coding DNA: TGCAGCGTGATTCGACAGGGGAACACCGGGGAGCTGTTTTTT.